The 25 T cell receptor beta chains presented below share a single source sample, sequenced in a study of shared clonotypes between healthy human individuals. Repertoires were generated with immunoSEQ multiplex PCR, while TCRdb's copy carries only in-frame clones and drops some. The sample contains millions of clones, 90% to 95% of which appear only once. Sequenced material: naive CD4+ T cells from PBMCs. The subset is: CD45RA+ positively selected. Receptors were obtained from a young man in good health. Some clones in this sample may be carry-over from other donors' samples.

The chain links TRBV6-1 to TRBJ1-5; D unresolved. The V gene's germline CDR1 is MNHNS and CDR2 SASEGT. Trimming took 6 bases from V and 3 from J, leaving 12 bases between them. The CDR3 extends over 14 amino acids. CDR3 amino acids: CASSPRPVNQPQHF. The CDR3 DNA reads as TGTGCCAGCAGCCCCCGACCGGTCAATCAGCCCCAGCATTTT.

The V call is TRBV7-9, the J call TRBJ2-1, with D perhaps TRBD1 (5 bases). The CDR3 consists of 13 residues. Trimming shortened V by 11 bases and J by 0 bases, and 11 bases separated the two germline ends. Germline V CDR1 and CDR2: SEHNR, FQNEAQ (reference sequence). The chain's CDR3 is CAGATNSYNEQFF. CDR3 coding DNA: TGTGCCGGGGCCACGAACTCCTACAATGAGCAGTTCTTC.

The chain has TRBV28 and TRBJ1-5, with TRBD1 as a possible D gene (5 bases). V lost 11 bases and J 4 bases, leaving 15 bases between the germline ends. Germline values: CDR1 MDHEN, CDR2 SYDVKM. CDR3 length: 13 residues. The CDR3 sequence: CAGTGAQNQPQHF. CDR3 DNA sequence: TGTGCCGGGACCGGGGCTCAGAATCAGCCCCAGCATTTT.

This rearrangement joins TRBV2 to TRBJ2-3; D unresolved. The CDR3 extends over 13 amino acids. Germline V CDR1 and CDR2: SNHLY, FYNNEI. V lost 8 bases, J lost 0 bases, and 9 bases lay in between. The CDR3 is CASLKPSTDTQYF. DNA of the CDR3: TGTGCCAGCCTAAAACCCAGCACAGATACGCAGTATTTT.

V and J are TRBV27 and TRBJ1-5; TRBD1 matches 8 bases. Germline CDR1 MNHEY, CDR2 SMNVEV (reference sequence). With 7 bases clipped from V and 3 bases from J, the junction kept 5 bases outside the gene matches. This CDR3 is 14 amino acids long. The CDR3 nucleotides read TGTGCCAGCAATAGACAGGGGATCAATCAGCCCCAGCATTTT. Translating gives CASNRQGINQPQHF.

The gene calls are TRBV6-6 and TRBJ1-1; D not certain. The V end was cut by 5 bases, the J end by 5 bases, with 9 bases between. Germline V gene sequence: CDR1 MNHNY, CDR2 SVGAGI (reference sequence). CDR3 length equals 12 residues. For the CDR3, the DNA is TGTGCCAGCAGTCCTACGACGACTGAAGCTTTCTTT. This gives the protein CASSPTTTEAFF.

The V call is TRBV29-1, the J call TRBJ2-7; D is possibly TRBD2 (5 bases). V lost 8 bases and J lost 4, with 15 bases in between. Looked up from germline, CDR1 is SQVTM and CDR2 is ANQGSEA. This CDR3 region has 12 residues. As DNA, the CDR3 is TGCAGCTTCTCTCGTCGGGGTTACGAGCAGTACTTC. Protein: CSFSRRGYEQYF.

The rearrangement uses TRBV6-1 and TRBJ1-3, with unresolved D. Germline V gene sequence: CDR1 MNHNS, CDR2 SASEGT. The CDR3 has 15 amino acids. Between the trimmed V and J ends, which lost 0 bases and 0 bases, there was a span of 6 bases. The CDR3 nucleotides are TGTGCCAGCAGTGAAGCAACGGGCTCTGGAAACACCATATATTTT. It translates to CASSEATGSGNTIYF.

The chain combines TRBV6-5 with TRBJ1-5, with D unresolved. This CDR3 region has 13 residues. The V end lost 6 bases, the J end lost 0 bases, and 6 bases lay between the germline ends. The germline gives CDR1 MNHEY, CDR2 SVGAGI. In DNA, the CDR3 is TGTGCCAGCAGCACTTATAGCAATCAGCCCCAGCATTTT. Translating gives CASSTYSNQPQHF.

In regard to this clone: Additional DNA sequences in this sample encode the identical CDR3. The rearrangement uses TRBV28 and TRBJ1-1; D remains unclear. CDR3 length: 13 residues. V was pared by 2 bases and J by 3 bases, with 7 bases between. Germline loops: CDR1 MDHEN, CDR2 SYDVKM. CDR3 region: CASSLDGYTEAFF. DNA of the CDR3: TGTGCCAGCAGTTTAGACGGGTACACTGAAGCTTTCTTT.

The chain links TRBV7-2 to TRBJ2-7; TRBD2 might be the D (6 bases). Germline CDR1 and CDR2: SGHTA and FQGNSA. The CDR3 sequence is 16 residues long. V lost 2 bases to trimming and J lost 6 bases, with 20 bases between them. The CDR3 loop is CASSLWLGPSGGEQYF. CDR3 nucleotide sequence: TGTGCCAGCAGCTTATGGCTAGGGCCCTCCGGGGGCGAGCAGTACTTC.

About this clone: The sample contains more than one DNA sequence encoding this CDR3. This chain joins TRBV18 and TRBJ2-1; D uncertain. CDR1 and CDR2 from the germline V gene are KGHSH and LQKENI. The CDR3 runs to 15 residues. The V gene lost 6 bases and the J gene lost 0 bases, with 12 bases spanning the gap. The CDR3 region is CASSPRSSSYNEQFF. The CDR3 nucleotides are TGTGCCAGCTCCCCTCGGAGTAGCTCCTACAATGAGCAGTTCTTC.

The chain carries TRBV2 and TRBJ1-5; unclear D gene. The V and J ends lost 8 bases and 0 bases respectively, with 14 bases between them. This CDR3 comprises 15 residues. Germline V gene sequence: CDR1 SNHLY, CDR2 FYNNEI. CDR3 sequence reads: CASCPQLYSNQPQHF. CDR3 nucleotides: TGTGCCAGCTGCCCCCAGCTTTATAGCAATCAGCCCCAGCATTTT.

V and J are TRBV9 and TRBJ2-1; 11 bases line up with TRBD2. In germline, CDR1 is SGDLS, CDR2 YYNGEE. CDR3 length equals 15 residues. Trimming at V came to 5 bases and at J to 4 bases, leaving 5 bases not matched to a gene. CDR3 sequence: CASSPGLAAYNEQFF. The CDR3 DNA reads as TGTGCCAGCAGTCCGGGACTAGCGGCTTACAATGAGCAGTTCTTC.

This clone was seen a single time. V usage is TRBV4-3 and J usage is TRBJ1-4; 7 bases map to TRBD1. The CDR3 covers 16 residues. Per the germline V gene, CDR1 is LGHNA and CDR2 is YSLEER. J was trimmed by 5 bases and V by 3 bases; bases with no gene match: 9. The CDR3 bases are TGCGCCAGCAGCCAGGCCTTAGGACAGGAAAATGAAAAACTGTTTTTT. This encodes CASSQALGQENEKLFF.

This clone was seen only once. CDR3: CASSLVRNPPLHF. The CDR3 nucleotides are TGTGCCAGCAGCTTGGTAAGAAATCCACCCCTCCACTTT. The chain carries TRBV5-6 and TRBJ1-6, with D uncertain. Trimming removed 0 bases from V and 11 bases from J, with 9 bases in between. This CDR3 is 13 amino acids long. Germline-derived CDR1 and CDR2 are SGHDT and YYEEEE.

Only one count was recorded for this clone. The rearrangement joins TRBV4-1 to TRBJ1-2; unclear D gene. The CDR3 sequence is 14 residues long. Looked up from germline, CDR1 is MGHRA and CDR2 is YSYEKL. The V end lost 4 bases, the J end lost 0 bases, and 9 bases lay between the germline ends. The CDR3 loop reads CASSRGRANYGYTF. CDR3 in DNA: TGCGCCAGCAGCCGCGGACGGGCTAACTATGGCTACACCTTC.

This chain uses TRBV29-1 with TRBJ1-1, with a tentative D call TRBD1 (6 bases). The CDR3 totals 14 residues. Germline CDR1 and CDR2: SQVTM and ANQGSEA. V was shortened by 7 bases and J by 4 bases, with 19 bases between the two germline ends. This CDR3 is CSAKNREHGTEAFF. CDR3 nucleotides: TGCAGCGCAAAGAACAGGGAGCATGGCACTGAAGCTTTCTTT.

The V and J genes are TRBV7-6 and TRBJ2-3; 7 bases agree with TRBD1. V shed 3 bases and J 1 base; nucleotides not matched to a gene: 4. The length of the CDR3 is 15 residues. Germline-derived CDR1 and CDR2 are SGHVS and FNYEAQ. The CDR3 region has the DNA TGTGCCAGCAGCTTGACAGGGACCGGCACAGATACGCAGTATTTT. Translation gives CASSLTGTGTDTQYF.

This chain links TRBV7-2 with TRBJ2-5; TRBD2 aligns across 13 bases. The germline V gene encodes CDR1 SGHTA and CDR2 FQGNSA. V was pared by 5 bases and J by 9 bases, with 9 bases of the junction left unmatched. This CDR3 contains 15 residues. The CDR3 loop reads CASSPRTSGGLSQYF. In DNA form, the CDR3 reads TGTGCCAGCAGCCCTAGGACTAGCGGGGGTTTGTCCCAGTACTTC. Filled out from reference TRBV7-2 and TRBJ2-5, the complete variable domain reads GAGVSQSPSNKVTEKGKDVELRCDPISGHTALYWYRQSLGQGLEFLIYFQGNSAPDKSGLPSDRFSAERTGGSVSTLTIQRTQQEDSAVYLCASSPRTSGGLSQYFGPGTRLLVL.

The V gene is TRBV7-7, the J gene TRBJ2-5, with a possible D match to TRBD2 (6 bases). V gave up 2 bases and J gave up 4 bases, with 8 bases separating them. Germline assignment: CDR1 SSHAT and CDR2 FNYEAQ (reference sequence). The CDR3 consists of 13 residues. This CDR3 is CASSLTGVETQYF. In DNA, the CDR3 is TGTGCCAGCAGCTTAACGGGGGTAGAGACCCAGTACTTC.

CDR3 sequence reads: CASSSPKDTQYF. The CDR3 DNA reads as TGTGCCAGCAGCTCCCCAAAAGATACGCAGTATTTT. The genes are TRBV7-7 and TRBJ2-3; no clear D. CDR3 length equals 12 residues. Trimming shortened V by 4 bases and J by 5 bases, and 7 bases separated the two germline ends. Germline CDR1 reads SSHAT; CDR2 reads FNYEAQ (reference sequence). The full variable domain, completed using reference TRBV7-7 and TRBJ2-3, is GAGVSQSPRYKVTKRGQDVTLRCDPISSHATLYWYQQALGQGPEFLTYFNYEAQPDKSGLPSDRFSAERPEGSISTLTIQRTEQRDSAMYRCASSSPKDTQYFGPGTRLTVL.

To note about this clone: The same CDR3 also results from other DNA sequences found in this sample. CDR3 nucleotides: TGTGCCAGCAGTACCGGGACTAGCACAGATACGCAGTATTTT. Protein: CASSTGTSTDTQYF. The chain uses TRBV2 and TRBJ2-3, with a possible D match to TRBD2 (6 bases). Trimming shortened V by 5 bases and J by 0 bases, and 9 bases separated the two germline ends. The germline V gene has CDR1 SNHLY and CDR2 FYNNEI. This CDR3 region has 14 residues.

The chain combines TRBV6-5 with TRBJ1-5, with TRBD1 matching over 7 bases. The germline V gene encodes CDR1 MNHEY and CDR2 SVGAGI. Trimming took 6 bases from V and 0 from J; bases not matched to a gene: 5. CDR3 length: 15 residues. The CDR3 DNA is TGTGCCAGCAGACTTAACAGGGGTAGCAATCAGCCCCAGCATTTT. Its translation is CASRLNRGSNQPQHF.

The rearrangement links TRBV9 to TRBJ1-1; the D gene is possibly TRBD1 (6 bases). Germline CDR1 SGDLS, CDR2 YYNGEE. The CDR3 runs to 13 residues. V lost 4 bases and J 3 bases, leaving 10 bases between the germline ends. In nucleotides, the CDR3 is TGTGCCAGCAGCATTACAGGGTACACTGAAGCTTTCTTT. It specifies CASSITGYTEAFF. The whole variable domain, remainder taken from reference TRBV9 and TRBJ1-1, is DSGVTQTPKHLITATGQRVTLRCSPRSGDLSVYWYQQSLDQGLQFLIQYYNGEERAKGNILERFSAQQFPDLHSELNLSSLELGDSALYFCASSITGYTEAFFGQGTRLTVV.